This passage covers 16 T cell receptor beta chains from one sample sequenced in a study of shared clonotypes between healthy human individuals. Only in-frame clones appear in the TCRdb table, and some are missing; sequencing was by immunoSEQ multiplex PCR. The data contain approximately 500,000 clones, 90% to 96% of them seen just once; the ten biggest clones take up about 0.057%. The sequencing input was naive CD4+ T cells sorted from blood. Subset described: CD45RA+ positively selected. Receptors originate from a young woman in good health.

The CDR3 is CASSLSEGHNSYEQYF. In DNA, the CDR3 is TGTGCCAGCAGTTTATCCGAGGGACACAACTCCTACGAGCAGTACTTC. This chain links TRBV27 with TRBJ2-7; possibly TRBD1 for D (6 bases). The CDR3 loop spans 16 amino acids. Germline assignment: CDR1 MNHEY and CDR2 SMNVEV (reference sequence). V lost 0 bases to trimming and J lost 0 bases, with 12 bases between them.

This chain connects TRBV28 to TRBJ1-5; no clear D. Germline V gives CDR1 MDHEN, CDR2 SYDVKM. This CDR3 is built from 15 residues. With 7 bases removed from V and 7 bases from J, the gap between germline ends came to 20 bases. Here the CDR3 reads CASTPPEGYGQPQHF. The CDR3, as DNA: TGTGCCAGCACCCCCCCAGAGGGTTATGGCCAGCCCCAGCATTTT. Combining the CDR3 with reference TRBV28 and TRBJ1-5 gives the whole variable domain DVKVTQSSRYLVKRTGEKVFLECVQDMDHENMFWYRQDPGLGLRLIYFSYDVKMKEKGDIPEGYSVSREKKERFSLILESASTNQTSMYLCASTPPEGYGQPQHFGDGTRLSIL.

J is TRBJ1-2 and V is TRBV19; the D is unclear. V gave up 1 base and J gave up 5 bases, with 5 bases separating them. There are 12 residues in the CDR3. In germline, CDR1 is LNHDA, CDR2 SQIVND (reference sequence). The CDR3 DNA is TGTGCCAGTAGTATAGCGGCATATGGCTACACCTTC. Protein product: CASSIAAYGYTF.

V gene TRBV7-6 combines with J gene TRBJ2-2; D could derive from TRBD1 or TRBD2 (5 bases each). The CDR3 is 16 residues long. Germline loops: CDR1 SGHVS, CDR2 FNYEAQ. V was clipped by 6 bases and J by 4 bases, with 18 bases between them. CDR3 nucleotide sequence: TGTGCCAGCAGTTCCTATCGGGGCGGAAGCACCGGGGAGCTGTTTTTT. This translates into CASSSYRGGSTGELFF. Complete variable domain (other parts from reference TRBV7-6 and TRBJ2-2): GAGVSQSPRYKVTKRGQDVALRCDPISGHVSLYWYRQALGQGPEFLTYFNYEAQQDKSGLPNDRFSAERPEGSISTLTIQRTEQRDSAMYRCASSSYRGGSTGELFFGEGSRLTVL.

The genes are TRBV7-3 and TRBJ2-1; D gene unclear. Germline lookup yields CDR1 SGHTA and CDR2 FQGTGA. The CDR3 loop spans 15 amino acids. V was trimmed by 5 bases and J by 12 bases, leaving 23 bases between them. The CDR3 DNA is TGTGCCAGCAGCCCCGCCAACGCCGGCCCAAACGGGCAGTTCTTC. It codes for CASSPANAGPNGQFF.

This sequence joins TRBV30 and TRBJ1-5, with 10 bases lining up with TRBD1. The trim removed 2 bases at V and 1 base at J, leaving 8 bases unmatched. Germline CDR1 reads GTSNPN; CDR2 reads SVGIG (reference sequence). The CDR3 totals 17 residues. The CDR3 protein is CAWSMGQGSWSNQPQHF. CDR3 sequence (DNA): TGTGCCTGGAGTATGGGACAGGGGTCGTGGAGCAATCAGCCCCAGCATTTT.

The rearrangement uses TRBV5-1 and TRBJ2-5, with 7 bases identical to TRBD1. The J call may be in error: the DNA end matches TRBJ2-7 better. Germline V lookup: CDR1 SGHRS, CDR2 YFSETQ. This CDR3 has 13 residues. DNA of the CDR3: TGCGCCAGCAGTCCTGACAGGGCTCACGAGCAGTACTTC. This codes for CASSPDRAHEQYF.

This clone was seen only a few times. The chain employs TRBV6-5 and TRBJ1-1; D unclear. Germline values: CDR1 MNHEY, CDR2 SVGAGI. Trimming shortened V by 2 bases and J by 8 bases, and 12 bases separated the two germline ends. The CDR3 consists of 13 residues. The CDR3 reads CASSYPPPGEAFF. CDR3 DNA: TGTGCCAGCAGTTACCCGCCTCCTGGCGAAGCTTTCTTT.

The rearrangement uses TRBV7-9 and TRBJ1-4; tentative D call: TRBD1 (6 bases). The CDR3 totals 15 residues. V lost 5 bases, J lost 1 base, and 11 bases lay in between. The V gene's germline CDR1 is SEHNR and CDR2 FQNEAQ (reference sequence). The CDR3 protein is CASSDPRGTNEKLFF. CDR3 nucleotides: TGTGCCAGCAGCGACCCCAGGGGAACTAATGAAAAACTGTTTTTT.

The rearrangement joins TRBV29-1 to TRBJ2-4; either TRBD1 or TRBD2 may fit D (5 bases each). CDR3 length: 14 amino acids. CDR1 and CDR2 (germline): SQVTM, ANQGSEA. Trimming cost V 0 bases and J 6 bases, with 12 bases left between them. CDR3 residues: CSVEEDGGPNIQYF. The CDR3 DNA is TGCAGCGTTGAAGAGGATGGGGGACCAAACATTCAGTACTTC.

V gene TRBV10-3 combines with J gene TRBJ2-7; 14 bases align to TRBD2. Unmatched junction bases numbered 4, after V lost 9 bases and J lost 3 bases. This CDR3 spans 14 amino acids. Germline CDR1 and CDR2: ENHRY and SYGVKD. The CDR3 DNA reads TGTGCCATAGGGACTAGCGGGAGAAGCTACGAGCAGTACTTC. As protein: CAIGTSGRSYEQYF.

This chain joins TRBV6-1 and TRBJ2-5; tentatively, D is TRBD2 (6 bases). CDR1 MNHNS and CDR2 SASEGT come from the germline V gene. Trimming stripped 5 bases from V and 7 bases from J, with 8 bases between. The CDR3 covers 11 residues. The CDR3 nucleotides are TGTGCCAGCAGTTACGGGGGGACCCAGTACTTC. This translates into CASSYGGTQYF.

V is TRBV10-3 and J is TRBJ1-1; 9 bases map to TRBD1. CDR3 length equals 14 residues. Germline V gives CDR1 ENHRY, CDR2 SYGVKD. Trimming cost V 10 bases and J 4 bases; bases outside gene matches: 10. CDR3 sequence reads: CATTPSTGGTEAFF. CDR3 coding DNA: TGTGCCACGACTCCTTCGACAGGGGGCACTGAAGCTTTCTTT.

This rearrangement joins TRBV19 to TRBJ1-5, with 7 positions matching TRBD1. Unmatched junction bases numbered 11, after V lost 3 bases and J lost 9 bases. Germline V gives CDR1 LNHDA, CDR2 SQIVND (reference sequence). The CDR3 has 15 amino acids. CDR3 loop: CASSMVEGAPGPQHF. For the CDR3, the DNA is TGTGCCAGTAGTATGGTTGAGGGGGCCCCTGGGCCCCAGCATTTT.

This chain uses TRBV30 with TRBJ2-5; the D is unclear. Judging by the DNA end, TRBJ2-7 fits better; the J call may be wrong. Germline CDR1 and CDR2: GTSNPN and SVGIG (reference sequence). This CDR3 has 11 amino acids. In nucleotides, the CDR3 is TGTGCCTGTGGGCGAGCCTACGAGCAGTACTTC. Amino acid sequence: CACGRAYEQYF.

The genes are TRBV7-9 and TRBJ1-1; D gene uncertain. V was shortened by 3 bases and J by 1 base, with 6 bases between the two germline ends. Looked up from germline, CDR1 is SEHNR and CDR2 is FQNEAQ (reference sequence). There are 13 residues in the CDR3. The CDR3: CASSFDQNTEAFF. The DNA of the CDR3 is TGTGCCAGCAGCTTCGATCAGAACACTGAAGCTTTCTTT.